The source of this T cell receptor beta chain is a study of T cell responses to AZD1222 COVID-19 vaccine. Study-wide results and limits: None of the repertoires were sampled until the peak T cell response had passed.

Note on this clone: Its antigen is currently unknown.

The CDR3 totals 11 residues. Germline V gene sequence: CDR1 MDHEN, CDR2 SYDVKM. V lost 4 bases and J lost 10, with 8 bases in between. Sequencing was performed with immunoSEQ multiplex PCR; in TCRdb, only in-frame clones are kept and a portion is missing. The sample carries over 75,000 clones, 80% to 90% recorded once. The receptor's source is an adult who received the AZD1222 COVID-19 vaccine. The V gene is TRBV28, the J gene TRBJ1-5; D is unresolved. The sequencing here drew on peripheral blood, taken 28 days after the second AZD1222 dose. The CDR3 sequence: CASSYRPPQHF. The CDR3 region has the DNA TGTGCCAGCAGTTACCGCCCCCCCCAGCATTTT.